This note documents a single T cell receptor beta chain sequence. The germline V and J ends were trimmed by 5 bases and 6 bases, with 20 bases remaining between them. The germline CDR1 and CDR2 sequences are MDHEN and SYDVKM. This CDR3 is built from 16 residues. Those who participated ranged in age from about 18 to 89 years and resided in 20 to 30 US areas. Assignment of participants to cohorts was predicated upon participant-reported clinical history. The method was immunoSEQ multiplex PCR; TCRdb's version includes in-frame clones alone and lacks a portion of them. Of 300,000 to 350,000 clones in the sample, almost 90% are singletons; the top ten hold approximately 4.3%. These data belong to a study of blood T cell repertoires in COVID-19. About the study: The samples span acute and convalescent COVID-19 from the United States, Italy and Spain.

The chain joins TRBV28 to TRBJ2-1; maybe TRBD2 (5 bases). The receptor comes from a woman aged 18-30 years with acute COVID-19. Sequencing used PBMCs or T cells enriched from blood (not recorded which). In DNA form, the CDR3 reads TGTGCCAGCAGTCCACCCCGGATAACACGGGGCAATGAGCAGTTCTTC. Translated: CASSPPRITRGNEQFF.